This note documents a single T cell receptor beta chain sequence. The antigen it binds to is not known. Base qualities are missing; no much larger clone stands one base away. This specimen comes from a study of human T cells and chemical hapten exposure (dated by TCRdb to the early 2020s). Turning to the overall study: For sensitization, 2% DPC in acetone was applied to a roughly 2 cm by roughly 2 cm area of upper inner arm skin. Libraries were pooled for sequencing, and per-sample TCR yields varied mainly because of small differences in library volumes within the pool. For TCR sequencing, blood came from 25 to 35 alopecia patients at anywhere from one to four time points (pre-sensitization, 2, 6 and 24 weeks). Blood was sampled from patients pre-sensitization (week 0) and at 2, 6 and about 24 weeks after DPC sensitization. The mostly female patient cohort included alopecia areata with under or over 50% scalp involvement, alopecia totalis and alopecia universalis. Patch testing was performed on the upper back with Finn chambers containing 0.01% DPC, and the patch tests were scored after 6 days according to International Contact Dermatitis Research Group standards. This study followed changes in the peripheral blood TCR repertoire in vivo during primary and secondary sensitization of alopecia patients to the hapten diphenylcyclopropenone (DPC). Weekly therapeutic DPC doses were additionally applied to the scalp of patients throughout the approximately 23-week study period.

Explained via the paper, the time point label denotes: patch test 1, 2 weeks after DPC sensitization. Interpreted using the paper, the treatment or condition label stands for: therapeutic diphenylcyclopropenone sensitization with weekly scalp DPC. At each patch-test visit, blood was drawn before the patch test was applied. To be eligible, patients had to be aged 18 to 70, diagnosed with alopecia and judged suitable for DPC therapy, while pregnant patients were excluded. Total RNA was extracted from unfractionated whole blood collected in Tempus Blood RNA tubes. The research as a whole found: Patch test score correlated positively with the number of PT1 expanded TCRs, reaching significance at thresholds 8, 16 and 32 but not at 4. All patients had alopecia, a presumed autoimmune disease, so their immune response might differ from that of healthy individuals. Expanded TCRs formed significantly more large CDR3 similarity clusters than pre-sensitization or healthy control sets, consistent with antigen-driven responses. After repeated subsampling, the strength of the expansion versus patch-test correlation and the threshold at which it became significant changed. No change with DPC sensitization was found in the number of TCRs above 1 in 1000 frequency, and no evidence of global repertoire structure alterations was found.

The method behind the library was RACE. The listed sequencing device is NextSeq 500. During library preparation, unique molecular identifiers were attached to individual cDNA molecules so that TCRs could be counted quantitatively and reproducibly. From each blood RNA sample, both TCR alpha and TCR beta chains were sequenced. The paper's data handling went like this. The median number of TCRs per sample was over 85,000, ranging from roughly 20,000 to 700,000. V, J and CDR3 annotation of the TCR reads was performed with the Decombinator software suite. For PS versus PT1 abundance plots, all samples were subsampled to the same number of TCRs (28,000). TCRs were defined as expanded if absent before sensitization and observed at least eight times at the 2-week time point. TCRdb cleaned the public reads at Q25 with fastp, built clones with MiXCR and kept in-frame beta chains. Entries that share a CDR3 protein sequence are merged under the most common genes and DNA. The V and J calls and clone size come from TCRdb's table, not from the authors' own analysis. The sample table contains around 340,000 distinct CDR3 sequences; only one count was recorded for 5.5% to 8% of them. The leading ten clones occupy roughly 8% of the sample.

The CDR3 goes from the cysteine to the phenylalanine over 14 residues. Only CDR3 DNA remains: 42 bases, in frame from the first base. The germline V gene (reference sequence) yields DFQATT for CDR1 and SNEGSKA for CDR2. V is pruned by 6 bases and J by 5 bases, leaving 10 bases of the junction without a gene match. The sequence derives from a woman aged 18-35 years with alopecia areata. Some clones in this sample may be carry-over from other donors' samples. Recombination connected TRBV20-1 to TRBJ2-5; 9 bases in between match TRBD2. The input for sequencing was whole blood, taken in connection with sensitization to the hapten diphenylcyclopropenone (DPC). The DNA sequence reads TGCAGTGCACAGCGGGGGGCCATGACGGAGACCCAGTACTTC. This encodes CSAQRGAMTETQYF.